These T cell receptor beta chains were read from a single sample in a study of STAT5B mutations in CD4+ large granular lymphocyte leukemia. The protocol was immunoSEQ multiplex PCR, while the TCRdb copy is restricted to in-frame clones and leaves out a portion. The sample lists more than 2,000 clones, about 81% occurring once. The sample consisted of PBMCs. These receptors were obtained from a woman in her sixties or seventies with CD4+ T-cell large granular lymphocyte leukemia. CDR3s leave out the opening cysteine and the closing phenylalanine or tryptophan. The size field is filled for only some rows; it gives once, few, many or a size class.

J | size | V | CDR3
TRBJ2-2 | . | TRBV5-1 | ASSTGLAQGGELF
TRBJ2-2 | . | TRBV7-9 | ASSPLAGVSGELF
TRBJ1-2 | few | TRBV2 | ASSGRAGDGYT
TRBJ1-2 | . | TRBV5-4 | ASTTPGATISYGYT
TRBJ2-7 | . | TRBV5-4 | ASSSTSAGREQY
TRBJ1-6 | few | TRBV11-2 | ASSLGGGSYSPLH
TRBJ2-3 | . | TRBV6-4 | ASSDEAGGRTDTQY
TRBJ1-1 | . | TRBV2 | ASNSGRATEAF
TRBJ2-3 | once | TRBV6-1 | ASRGSGGITDTQY
TRBJ1-1 | few | TRBV9 | ASSGGLNTEAF
TRBJ2-5 | . | TRBV10-3 | AISDGQGQETQY
TRBJ1-2 | . | TRBV19 | ASSLFDSPKGYT
TRBJ2-2 | few | TRBV4-1 | ASSLGGAGGELF
TRBJ2-3 | . | TRBV28 | ASSRSGSGTDTQY
TRBJ2-1 | . | TRBV15 | ATSRGRETNNEQF
TRBJ1-5 | . | TRBV10-3 | AAGTGDSNQPQH
TRBJ2-7 | few | TRBV2 | ASSGDIGTAYEQY
TRBJ1-1 | . | TRBV6-1 | ASSEGAANTEAF
TRBJ2-2 | . | TRBV9 | ASSVRAGLNTGELF
TRBJ2-7 | . | TRBV12-5 | ASGLPAAYEQY
TRBJ1-1 | few | TRBV15 | ATGLEANTEAF
TRBJ2-3 | . | TRBV20-1 | SVGPQDTQY
TRBJ1-1 | . | TRBV11-2 | ASSLVGVTEAF
TRBJ2-3 | once | TRBV10-3 | AISESGTDTQY
TRBJ2-1 | . | TRBV6-5 | ASSYSTGTSNEQF
TRBJ2-7 | few | TRBV5-1 | ASSFPGAEQY
TRBJ2-1 | . | TRBV11-3 | ASSSKGGLIPYEQF
TRBJ2-7 | . | TRBV13 | ASSPPARRGPSYEQY
TRBJ1-3 | . | TRBV5-1 | ASSLLTGAGNTIY
TRBJ1-2 | . | TRBV5-6 | ASSGKDRGRLPRT
TRBJ1-6 | . | TRBV19 | ASSQRTGRNSNSPLH
TRBJ2-7 | . | TRBV6-1 | ASSAWGTVSYEQY
TRBJ1-1 | . | TRBV4-3 | ASSQVTGIYEAF
TRBJ2-7 | once | TRBV7-8 | ASSFKGTPVDYDRQY
TRBJ2-1 | . | TRBV5-1 | ASDPTGSYNEQF
TRBJ1-1 | . | TRBV13 | ASSYRKGQTYTEAF
TRBJ2-4 | few | TRBV9 | ASSVGGAGRDIQY
TRBJ1-2 | . | TRBV6-5 | ASSYSRGYGYT
TRBJ1-1 | . | TRBV7-2 | ASSLYQGGTEAF
TRBJ1-2 | . | TRBV6-4 | ASKETAGSVLDGYT
TRBJ1-2 | . | TRBV4-1 | ASSQDMGVGGLGYT
TRBJ2-1 | . | TRBV7-7 | ASSPEGGLYNEQF
TRBJ2-7 | . | TRBV6-1 | ASNRQGGEQY
TRBJ1-2 | . | TRBV13 | ASSSGAQNYGYT
TRBJ2-5 | . | TRBV2 | ASSEGLAGAETQY
TRBJ2-1 | . | TRBV7-9 | ASSPGIGRGNNEQF
TRBJ1-5 | . | TRBV19 | ASSMLGDSRINPQH
TRBJ1-5 | . | TRBV7-8 | ASSLDRGQPQH
TRBJ1-1 | . | TRBV7-9 | ASGGQPSSPTEAF
TRBJ1-1 | . | TRBV7-2 | ASSPTGIHMNTEAF
TRBJ1-1 | . | TRBV19 | ASSIPDFLEAF
TRBJ2-1 | once | TRBV4-2 | ASSPMGTSGGQLSYNEQF
TRBJ2-1 | . | TRBV7-8 | ASSQLQGAGEQF
TRBJ2-6 | . | TRBV28 | ASSVDSLTQSRANVLT